This T cell receptor (beta chain) is drawn from a study of Ad26.COV2.S vaccination and SARS-CoV-2 variants. The wider study: This donor came from the COV1001 trial of Ad26.COV2.S. Donor got 5x10^10 or 1x10^11 viral particles of Ad26.COV2.S. Study-level findings and limits: The breadth of spike-specific CD8+ and CD4+ T cell responses after vaccination was reportedly substantial.

Using immunoSEQ multiplex PCR, the repertoire was profiled, and TCRdb retains in-frame clones only, with some absent. The data show about 400,000 clones, 92% seen once. With respect to this clone: Antigen specificity is unknown.

The CDR3 is made up of 11 amino acids. V was cut by 6 bases and J by 2 bases, with 5 bases left in between. Germline assignment: CDR1 MDHEN and CDR2 SYDVKM. Described treatment: around 19 received Ad26.COV2.S at low or high dose, single or two shots; 5 received placebo; per-sample allocation not given. Specimen acquisition occurred on day 63 following the initial vaccine or placebo injection. Within Boston, the person who donated was an adult of 18-55 years. The source was peripheral blood, collected in a trial of Ad26.COV2.S vaccine versus placebo. This chain joins TRBV28 and TRBJ2-7; D not certain. This receptor was identified in a person between 18 and 65 years old who received the Ad26.COV2.S COVID-19 vaccine or a placebo. In nucleotides, the CDR3 is TGTGCCAGCAGCTCCACCTACGAGCAGTACTTC. This codes for CASSSTYEQYF.